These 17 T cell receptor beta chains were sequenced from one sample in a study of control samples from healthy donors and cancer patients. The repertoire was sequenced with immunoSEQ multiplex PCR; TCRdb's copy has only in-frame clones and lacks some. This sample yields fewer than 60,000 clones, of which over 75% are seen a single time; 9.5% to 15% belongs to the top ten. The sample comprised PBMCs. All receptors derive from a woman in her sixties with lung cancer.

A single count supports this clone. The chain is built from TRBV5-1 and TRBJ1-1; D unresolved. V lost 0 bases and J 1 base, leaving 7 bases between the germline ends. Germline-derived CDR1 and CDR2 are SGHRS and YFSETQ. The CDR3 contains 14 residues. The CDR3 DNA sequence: TGCGCCAGCAGCTTGGCCTGGGGGAACACTGAAGCTTTCTTT. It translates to CASSLAWGNTEAFF. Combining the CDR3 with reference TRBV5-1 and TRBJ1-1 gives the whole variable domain KAGVTQTPRYLIKTRGQQVTLSCSPISGHRSVSWYQQTPGQGLQFLFEYFSETQRNKGNFPGRFSGRQFSNSRSEMNVSTLELGDSALYLCASSLAWGNTEAFFGQGTRLTVV.

Here the CDR3 DNA reads TGTGCCAGCACCGACAGGGTCGGAGGTGGAAACACCATATATTTT. Protein product: CASTDRVGGGNTIYF. The chain has TRBV9 and TRBJ1-3; the match to TRBD1 covers 7 bases. Trimming took 6 bases from V and 3 from J; bases not matched to a gene: 9. This CDR3 is built from 15 residues. CDR1 and CDR2 (germline): SGDLS, YYNGEE.

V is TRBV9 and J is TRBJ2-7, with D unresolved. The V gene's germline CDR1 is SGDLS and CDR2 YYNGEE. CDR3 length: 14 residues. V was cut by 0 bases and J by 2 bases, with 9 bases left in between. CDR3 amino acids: CASSVDGSPYEQYF. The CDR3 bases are TGTGCCAGCAGCGTAGATGGCTCCCCCTACGAGCAGTACTTC.

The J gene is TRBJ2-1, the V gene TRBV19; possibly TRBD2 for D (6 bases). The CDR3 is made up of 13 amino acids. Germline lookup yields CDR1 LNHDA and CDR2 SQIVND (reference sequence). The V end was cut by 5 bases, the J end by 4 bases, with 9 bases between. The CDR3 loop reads CASSLGTYNEQFF. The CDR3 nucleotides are TGTGCCAGTAGTCTCGGGACTTACAATGAGCAGTTCTTC.

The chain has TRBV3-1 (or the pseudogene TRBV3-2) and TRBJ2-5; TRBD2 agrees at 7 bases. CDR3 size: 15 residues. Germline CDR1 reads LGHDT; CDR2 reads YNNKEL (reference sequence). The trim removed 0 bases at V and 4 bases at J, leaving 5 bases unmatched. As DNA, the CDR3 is TGTGCCAGCAGCCAAGATGGGAGGGGTGGAGAGACCCAGTACTTC. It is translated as CASSQDGRGGETQYF.

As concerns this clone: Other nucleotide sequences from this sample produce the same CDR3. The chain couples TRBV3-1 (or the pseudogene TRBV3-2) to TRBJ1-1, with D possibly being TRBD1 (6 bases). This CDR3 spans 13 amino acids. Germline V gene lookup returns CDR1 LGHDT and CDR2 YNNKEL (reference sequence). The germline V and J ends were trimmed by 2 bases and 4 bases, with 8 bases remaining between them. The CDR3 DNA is TGTGCCAGCAGCCAAATACAGGGCACTGAAGCTTTCTTT. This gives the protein CASSQIQGTEAFF.

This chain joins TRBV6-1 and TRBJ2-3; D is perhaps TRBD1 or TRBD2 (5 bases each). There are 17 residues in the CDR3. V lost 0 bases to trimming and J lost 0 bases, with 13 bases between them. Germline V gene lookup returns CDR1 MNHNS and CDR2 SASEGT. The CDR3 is CASSEAEGEPSTDTQYF. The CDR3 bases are TGTGCCAGCAGTGAAGCGGAAGGGGAGCCTAGCACAGATACGCAGTATTTT.

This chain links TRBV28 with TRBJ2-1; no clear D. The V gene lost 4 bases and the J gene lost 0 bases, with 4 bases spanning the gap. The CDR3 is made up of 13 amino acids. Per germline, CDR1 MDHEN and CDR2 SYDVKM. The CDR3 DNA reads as TGTGCCAGCAGTTGGAGCTCCTACAATGAGCAGTTCTTC. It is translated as CASSWSSYNEQFF.

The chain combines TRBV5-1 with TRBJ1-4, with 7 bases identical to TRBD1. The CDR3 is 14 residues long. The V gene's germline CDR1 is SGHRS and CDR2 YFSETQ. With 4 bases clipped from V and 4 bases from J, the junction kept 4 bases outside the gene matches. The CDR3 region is CASSMGQSNEKLFF. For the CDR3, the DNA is TGCGCCAGCAGCATGGGACAGAGTAATGAAAAACTGTTTTTT.

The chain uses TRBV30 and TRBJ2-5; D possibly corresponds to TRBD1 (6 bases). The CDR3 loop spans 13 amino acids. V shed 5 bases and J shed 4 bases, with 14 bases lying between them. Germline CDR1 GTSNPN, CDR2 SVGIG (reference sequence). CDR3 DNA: TGTGCCTGGCGCCTACAGGGAACAGAGACCCAGTACTTC. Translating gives CAWRLQGTETQYF.

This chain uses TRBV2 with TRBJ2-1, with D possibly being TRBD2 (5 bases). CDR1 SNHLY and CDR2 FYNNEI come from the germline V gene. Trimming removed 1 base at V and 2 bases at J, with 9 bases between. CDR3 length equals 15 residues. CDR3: CASSEGLAPYNEQFF. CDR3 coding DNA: TGTGCCAGCAGTGAAGGTCTAGCTCCCTACAATGAGCAGTTCTTC.

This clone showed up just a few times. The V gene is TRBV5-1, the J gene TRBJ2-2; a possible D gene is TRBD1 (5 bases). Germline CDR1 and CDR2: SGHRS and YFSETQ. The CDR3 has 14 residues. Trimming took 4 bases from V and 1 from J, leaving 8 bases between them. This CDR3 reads CASSRGQNTGELFF. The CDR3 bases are TGCGCCAGCAGCCGCGGACAGAACACCGGGGAGCTGTTTTTT.

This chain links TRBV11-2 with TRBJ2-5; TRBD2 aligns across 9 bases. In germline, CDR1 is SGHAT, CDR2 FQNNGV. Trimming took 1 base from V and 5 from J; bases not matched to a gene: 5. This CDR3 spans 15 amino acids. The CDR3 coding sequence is TGTGCCAGCAGCTTAGGCGGGGGGGGGCTCGAGACCCAGTACTTC. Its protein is CASSLGGGGLETQYF.

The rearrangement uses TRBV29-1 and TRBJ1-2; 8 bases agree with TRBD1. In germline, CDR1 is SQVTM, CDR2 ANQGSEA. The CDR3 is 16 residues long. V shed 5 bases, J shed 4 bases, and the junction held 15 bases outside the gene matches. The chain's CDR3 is CSVLSPGTGVGYGYTF. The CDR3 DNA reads TGCAGCGTTCTAAGTCCCGGGACAGGCGTTGGCTATGGCTACACCTTC.

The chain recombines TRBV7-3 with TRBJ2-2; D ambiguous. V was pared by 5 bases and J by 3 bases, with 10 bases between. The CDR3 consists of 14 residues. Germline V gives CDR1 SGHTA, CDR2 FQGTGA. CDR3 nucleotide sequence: TGTGCCAGCAGCCAAGTGGTGGACACCGGGGAGCTGTTTTTT. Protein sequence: CASSQVVDTGELFF.

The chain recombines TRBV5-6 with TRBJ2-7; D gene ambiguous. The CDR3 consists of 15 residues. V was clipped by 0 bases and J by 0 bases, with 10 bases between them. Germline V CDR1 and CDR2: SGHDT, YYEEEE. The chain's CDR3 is CASSLAGSSSYEQYF. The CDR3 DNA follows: TGTGCCAGCAGCTTGGCCGGGTCCAGCTCCTACGAGCAGTACTTC.

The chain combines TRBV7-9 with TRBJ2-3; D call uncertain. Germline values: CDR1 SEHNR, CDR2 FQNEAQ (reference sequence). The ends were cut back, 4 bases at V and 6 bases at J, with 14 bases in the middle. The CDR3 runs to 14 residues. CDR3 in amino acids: CASSSLGGADTQYF. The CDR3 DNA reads TGTGCCAGCAGCTCTCTCGGCGGAGCGGATACGCAGTATTTT.